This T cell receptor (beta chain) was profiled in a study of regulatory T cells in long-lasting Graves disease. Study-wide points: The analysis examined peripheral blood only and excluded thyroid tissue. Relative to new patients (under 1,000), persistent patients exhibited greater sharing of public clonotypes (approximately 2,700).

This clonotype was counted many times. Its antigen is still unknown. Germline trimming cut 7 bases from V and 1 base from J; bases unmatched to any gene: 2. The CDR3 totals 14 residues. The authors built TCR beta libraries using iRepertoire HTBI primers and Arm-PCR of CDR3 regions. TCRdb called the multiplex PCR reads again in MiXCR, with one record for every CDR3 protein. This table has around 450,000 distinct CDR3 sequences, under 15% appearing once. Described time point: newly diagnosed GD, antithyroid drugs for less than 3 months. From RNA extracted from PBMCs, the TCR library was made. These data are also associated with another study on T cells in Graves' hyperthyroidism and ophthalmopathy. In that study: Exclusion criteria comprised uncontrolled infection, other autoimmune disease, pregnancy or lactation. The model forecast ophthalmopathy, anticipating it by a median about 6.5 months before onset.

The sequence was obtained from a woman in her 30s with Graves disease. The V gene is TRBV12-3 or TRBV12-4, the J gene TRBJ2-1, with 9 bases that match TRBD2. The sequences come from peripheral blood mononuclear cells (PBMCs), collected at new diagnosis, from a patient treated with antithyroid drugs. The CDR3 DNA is TGTGCCAGCACCCTAGCGGGATCCTACAATGAGCAGTTCTTC. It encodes CASTLAGSYNEQFF.